This TCR beta chain was observed in a study of cytomegalovirus exposure and HLA in healthy donors. General study results and limits: The study carried out a later analysis of TCR beta sequences. It associated some 17,000 of them with specific HLA alleles at a false discovery rate of 0.05.

Per the germline V gene, CDR1 is LNHDA and CDR2 is SQIVND (reference sequence). This CDR3 is 13 amino acids long. Between the trimmed V and J ends, which lost 3 bases and 5 bases, there was a span of 11 bases. Turning to this clone: Its target is unknown.

The PCR ran on 60 Vbeta and 13 Jbeta primers. The table came from immunoSEQ multiplex PCR; TCRdb's copy has only in-frame clones and leaves some out. Counted here are 110,000 to 150,000 clones, under 90% occurring once; the ten biggest clones make up about 4.3%. The J gene is TRBJ2-7, the V gene TRBV19; possibly TRBD1 for D (6 bases). Source material: PBMCs. This sequence originates from a man aged 35-49 years in good health and CMV-seronegative. The CDR3 here is CASSMLKGDEQYF. CDR3 nucleotides: TGTGCCAGTAGTATGTTGAAGGGGGACGAGCAGTACTTC.